These 12 T cell receptor beta chains share one sample of origin, sequenced in a study of shared clonotypes between healthy human individuals. Repertoires were generated with immunoSEQ multiplex PCR, while TCRdb's copy carries only in-frame clones and drops some. The sample lists millions of clones; approximately 94% were seen once. The sequenced sample consisted of naive CD4+ T cells sorted from blood. Subset noted: CD45RA+ positively selected. Receptors originate from a man aged 18 to 35 in good health.

This rearrangement joins TRBV20-1 to TRBJ1-1, with a possible D match to TRBD1 (5 bases). Germline V lookup: CDR1 DFQATT, CDR2 SNEGSKA (reference sequence). V gave up 6 bases and J gave up 9 bases, with 14 bases separating them. The CDR3 totals 11 residues. Here the CDR3 DNA reads TGCAGTGCGTCGGGGGACCTAAAAGCTTTCTTT. It encodes CSASGDLKAFF.

This chain joins TRBV5-4 and TRBJ1-2; D remains ambiguous. V was shortened by 2 bases and J by 5 bases, with 10 bases between the two germline ends. The CDR3 is 13 residues long. CDR1 and CDR2 (germline): SGHNT, YYREEE (reference sequence). The CDR3 protein is CASSFSASYGYTF. CDR3 nucleotides: TGTGCCAGCAGCTTTTCGGCTAGTTATGGCTACACCTTC.

This clone was observed once. V and J are TRBV6-5 and TRBJ2-7, with 7 positions matching TRBD2. Germline V CDR1 and CDR2: MNHEY, SVGAGI. V lost 2 bases, J lost 3 bases, and 4 bases stayed unmatched. The CDR3 consists of 14 residues. As DNA, the CDR3 is TGTGCCAGCAGTTACCGGGGGGAGGGCTACGAGCAGTACTTC. This translates into CASSYRGEGYEQYF.

This clone was detected once. The identical CDR3 is also encoded by other nucleotide sequences in the sample. DNA for the CDR3: TGTGCCAGCTCAAGAGGGGCAGACCAAGAGACCCAGTACTTC. Its translation is CASSRGADQETQYF. The chain employs TRBV18 and TRBJ2-5; perhaps D is TRBD1 or TRBD2 (5 bases each). Germline V lookup: CDR1 KGHSH, CDR2 LQKENI. V lost 5 bases and J 0 bases, leaving 10 bases between the germline ends. This CDR3 has 14 residues.

Concerning this clone itself: The same CDR3 is also encoded by other DNA sequences in this sample. The V call is TRBV30, the J call TRBJ1-5; TRBD1 aligns across 7 bases. The V gene end was trimmed by 1 base and the J gene end by 5 bases; junction bases not matched to a gene: 2. This CDR3 has 13 residues. Germline V gene sequence: CDR1 GTSNPN, CDR2 SVGIG (reference sequence). The CDR3 DNA follows: TGTGCCTGGAGTGACAGGGGTGATCAGCCCCAGCATTTT. It yields the protein CAWSDRGDQPQHF.

The rearrangement uses TRBV5-1 and TRBJ1-6; D is unclear. The V end lost 2 bases, the J end lost 9 bases, and 21 bases lay between the germline ends. The CDR3 contains 17 residues. The germline gives CDR1 SGHRS, CDR2 YFSETQ. DNA of the CDR3: TGCGCCAGCAGCTTAGCCCCCAGTTTCCAGAACCTTTCACCCCTCCACTTT. Protein: CASSLAPSFQNLSPLHF.

The J gene is TRBJ1-5, the V gene TRBV5-5; 7 nucleotides align to TRBD1. The J segment lost 0 bases and the V segment lost 7 bases, leaving 4 bases of the junction unmatched. The CDR3 is 14 residues long. CDR1 and CDR2 (germline): SGHKS, YYEKEE (reference sequence). DNA for the CDR3: TGTGCCAGCTCGACAGGGAATAGCAATCAGCCCCAGCATTTT. It specifies CASSTGNSNQPQHF.

This chain uses TRBV6-1 with TRBJ2-1; 12 nucleotides line up with TRBD2. This CDR3 spans 18 amino acids. In germline, CDR1 is MNHNS, CDR2 SASEGT. The V segment lost 0 bases and the J segment 6 bases; nucleotides outside the gene matches: 9. The CDR3: CASSEARTSGIVGNEQFF. CDR3 nucleotide sequence: TGTGCCAGCAGTGAAGCCCGGACTAGCGGGATTGTAGGCAATGAGCAGTTCTTC.

Notes on this clone: The sample has other DNA sequences that encode this CDR3 too. The chain combines TRBV7-8 with TRBJ1-1; D call uncertain. Looked up from germline, CDR1 is SGHVS and CDR2 is FQNEAQ. The length of the CDR3 is 14 residues. Trimming removed 2 bases from V and 0 bases from J, with 7 bases in between. The CDR3 region has the DNA TGTGCCAGCAGCTTACAGATCCTGAACACTGAAGCTTTCTTT. Its protein product is CASSLQILNTEAFF.

The chain employs TRBV14 and TRBJ2-1, with TRBD2 as a possible D gene (5 bases). Germline V gene lookup returns CDR1 SGHDN and CDR2 FVKESK. The CDR3 spans 17 residues. The V and J ends lost 0 bases and 0 bases respectively, with 12 bases between them. CDR3 DNA sequence: TGTGCCAGCAGCCAAGAAGGGAGTCTCTACTCCTACAATGAGCAGTTCTTC. Protein: CASSQEGSLYSYNEQFF.

This rearrangement joins TRBV6-1 to TRBJ2-5; D is unclear. Germline CDR1 is MNHNS and CDR2 is SASEGT. CDR3 length equals 13 residues. V was cut by 6 bases and J by 4 bases, with 12 bases left in between. CDR3 bases: TGTGCCAGCAGCCCCGGGCTCCCAGAGACCCAGTACTTC. This gives the protein CASSPGLPETQYF.

Regarding this clone: Other DNA sequences in the same sample also yield this CDR3. The rearrangement uses TRBV2 and TRBJ2-2; no definite D call. Germline-derived CDR1 and CDR2 are SNHLY and FYNNEI. The V and J ends lost 4 bases and 2 bases respectively, with 5 bases between them. The CDR3 sequence is 13 residues long. Here the CDR3 reads CASSVANTGELFF. CDR3 nucleotides: TGTGCCAGCAGTGTGGCTAACACCGGGGAGCTGTTTTTT.